What follows are 14 T cell receptor beta chains derived from one specimen sequenced in a study of T cell clones after liver transplantation. TCRdb keeps only in-frame clones here, not all; method: immunoSEQ multiplex PCR. The table shows about 120,000 clones, with around nine tenths occurring only once. The sample was CD4+ T cells from blood, taken 12 months after liver transplant. These receptors were collected from a human patient who received a liver transplant. Part of the T cell pool may stem from the graft donor.

The V call is TRBV27, the J call TRBJ1-2, with D uncertain. Trimming left V 2 bases short and J 2 bases short, with 12 bases between. The CDR3 covers 15 residues. In germline, CDR1 is MNHEY, CDR2 SMNVEV (reference sequence). DNA of the CDR3: TGTGCCAGCAGTTTACTTCCAACCGAGAACTATGGCTACACCTTC. Translating gives CASSLLPTENYGYTF.

V usage is TRBV9 and J usage is TRBJ1-5; 8 positions agree with TRBD1. Losses at the gene ends were 3 bases for V and 4 bases for J; bases not matched to a gene: 3. Germline CDR1 SGDLS, CDR2 YYNGEE. This CDR3 has 14 amino acids. CDR3 protein: CASSAGQGNQPQHF. DNA of the CDR3: TGTGCCAGCAGCGCAGGACAGGGTAATCAGCCCCAGCATTTT.

This chain uses TRBV30 with TRBJ2-1; 10 bases are a match to TRBD2. The CDR3 extends over 18 amino acids. J gave up 2 bases and V 0 bases, and 10 bases lay outside the gene matches. Germline CDR1 reads GTSNPN; CDR2 reads SVGIG (reference sequence). This chain's CDR3 is CAWSVSLTSGRAYNEQFF. The CDR3 nucleotides are TGTGCCTGGAGTGTAAGTCTGACCAGCGGGAGGGCCTACAATGAGCAGTTCTTC.

The chain couples TRBV27 to TRBJ2-2; 9 nucleotides match TRBD1. CDR3 length: 16 amino acids. The junction had 5 bases not matched to a gene; V was cut back by 5 bases and J by 1 base. Germline-derived CDR1 and CDR2 are MNHEY and SMNVEV (reference sequence). The CDR3 DNA reads TGTGCCAGCAGTAGGACAGGGGCCCAGAACACCGGGGAGCTGTTTTTT. Translating it yields CASSRTGAQNTGELFF.

This chain uses TRBV7-3 with TRBJ1-2, with TRBD1 identical over 7 bases. The CDR3 runs 14 residues. Germline CDR1 and CDR2: SGHTA and FQGTGA. The V segment lost 6 bases and the J segment 6 bases; nucleotides outside the gene matches: 10. CDR3 DNA sequence: TGTGCCAGCAGTCGAAGCGGGACAGCAGATGGCTACACCTTC. This codes for CASSRSGTADGYTF.

This clone was recorded only once. This chain connects TRBV7-5 to TRBJ1-4; TRBD1, as called in the table, went unchecked against the DNA. TRBV7-5 is shown as a pseudogene. The CDR3 is 15 amino acids. The CDR3 nucleotides are TGTGTCAGAAGCAAAGACAGCTTTTCGAATGAAAAACTGTTTTTT. It yields the protein CVRSKDSFSNEKLFF.

This CDR3 is CASSGLWGSTYEQYF. In DNA form, the CDR3 reads TGTGCCAGCAGCGGCCTGTGGGGGAGCACCTACGAGCAGTACTTC. This chain links TRBV7-2 with TRBJ2-7; D possibly uses TRBD1 or TRBD2 (5 bases each). CDR3 size: 15 residues. CDR1 is SGHTA and CDR2 is FQGNSA in the germline V gene. Trimming left V 5 bases short and J 2 bases short, with 16 bases between.

The rearrangement links TRBV18 to TRBJ2-7; TRBD1 or TRBD2 may be the D gene (5 bases each). The CDR3 has 12 residues. Germline V lookup: CDR1 KGHSH, CDR2 LQKENI. The ends were cut back, 3 bases at V and 6 bases at J, with 9 bases in the middle. The CDR3 DNA is TGTGCCAGCTCACCCATGGGACGCGAGCAGTACTTC. Its translation is CASSPMGREQYF.

V and J are TRBV19 and TRBJ2-6, with D hard to call. CDR1 and CDR2 (germline): LNHDA, SQIVND (reference sequence). Trimming took 8 bases from V and 0 from J, leaving 8 bases between them. This CDR3 contains 14 residues. The CDR3 sequence is CASGTDSGANVLTF. The CDR3 DNA reads TGTGCCAGTGGAACTGACTCTGGGGCCAACGTCCTGACTTTC.

The chain couples TRBV29-1 to TRBJ2-2; D is undetermined. Germline CDR1 and CDR2: SQVTM and ANQGSEA. There are 15 residues in the CDR3. Trimming stripped 2 bases from V and 6 bases from J, with 16 bases between. Here the CDR3 reads CSVEPTDSPSGELFF. The CDR3 bases are TGCAGCGTTGAACCTACAGATTCCCCGTCCGGGGAGCTGTTTTTT.

The chain couples TRBV7-9 to TRBJ2-7; 10 bases agree with TRBD1. The germline CDR1 and CDR2 sequences are SEHNR and FQNEAQ (reference sequence). J gave up 0 bases and V 3 bases, and 2 bases lay outside the gene matches. The CDR3 spans 15 residues. The CDR3 sequence is CASSFGTGASYEQYF. CDR3 coding DNA: TGTGCCAGCAGCTTTGGGACAGGGGCCTCCTACGAGCAGTACTTC.

V is TRBV28 and J is TRBJ2-7, with TRBD2 matching 7 bases. The CDR3 is 12 residues long. The junction had 3 bases not matched to a gene; V was cut back by 7 bases and J by 3 bases. Per the germline V gene, CDR1 is MDHEN and CDR2 is SYDVKM. CDR3 region: CASTGGIYEQYF. The CDR3 DNA reads TGTGCCAGCACCGGGGGGATCTACGAGCAGTACTTC.

The chain is built from TRBV18 and TRBJ2-7; perhaps TRBD2 as D (7 bases). The CDR3 has 14 amino acids. The germline CDR1 and CDR2 sequences are KGHSH and LQKENI. Trimming stripped 8 bases from V and 4 bases from J, with 18 bases between. This chain's CDR3 is CASTLLGRGYEQYF. CDR3 nucleotides: TGTGCCAGCACCCTCTTAGGGAGGGGGTACGAGCAGTACTTC.

The gene calls are TRBV28 and TRBJ2-1; D gene uncertain. Trimming removed 7 bases from V and 5 bases from J, with 9 bases in between. The CDR3 contains 12 residues. The germline CDR1 and CDR2 sequences are MDHEN and SYDVKM. CDR3 residues: CASTYSDNEQFF. Written as DNA, the CDR3 is TGTGCCAGCACCTACAGTGACAATGAGCAGTTCTTC.